These T cell receptor beta chains were read from a single sample in a study of cytomegalovirus exposure and HLA in healthy donors. Assay: immunoSEQ multiplex PCR; the TCRdb copy retains only in-frame clones and omits some. Of about 120,000 clones in the sample, about 73% were seen once. The sample was PBMCs. Every receptor here comes from a woman aged 40 to 50 in good health and CMV-seronegative. CDR3s include the opening cysteine and the closing phenylalanine or tryptophan. D genes are given only for firm matches. Where a row states a size, it is once, few, many or the class of an expanded clone; other rows omit it.

once	.	TRBJ1-3	TRBV6-1	TGTGCCAGCAGTGCCGACAACTCTGGAAACACCATATATTTT	CASSADNSGNTIYF
.	.	TRBJ1-4	TRBV6-1	TGTGCCAGCAGTACCCAAGCGGGTCTTAATGAAAAACTGTTTTTT	CASSTQAGLNEKLFF
.	TRBD2	TRBJ2-7	TRBV7-8	TGTGCCAGCAGTTCCACCCCGGGACTAGCGGGAGAAATGAACGAGCAGTACTTC	CASSSTPGLAGEMNEQYF
.	TRBD1	TRBJ2-6	TRBV7-3	TGTGCCAGCAGCCCCCAGGGGGCGGTTGGGGCCAACGTCCTGACTTTC	CASSPQGAVGANVLTF
.	TRBD1	TRBJ1-2	TRBV6-6	TGTGCCAGCAGTTACCCAGGACAGGGGGCGTCGAATGGCTACACCTTC	CASSYPGQGASNGYTF
once	TRBD2	TRBJ2-2	TRBV6-5	TGTGCCAGCAAAGCGGGGGGGGCGCAGACCGGGGAGCTGTTTTTT	CASKAGGAQTGELFF
.	TRBD1	TRBJ1-1	TRBV5-5	TGTGCCAGCAGCTTGGGGCAGGGGGCGAGGACTGAAGCTTTCTTT	CASSLGQGARTEAFF
.	.	TRBJ1-2	TRBV6-6	TGTGCCAGCAGTTACCCGAGTTTGACAGTTAACTATGGCTACACCTTC	CASSYPSLTVNYGYTF
.	TRBD2	TRBJ2-2	TRBV7-9	TGTGCCAGCAGCCCCGGGACTAGCGGGAGGGCCCTGGCCGGGGAGCTGTTTTTT	CASSPGTSGRALAGELFF
.	.	TRBJ1-2	TRBV27	TGTGCCAGCAGTTTCGGGACTTTTGATGGCTACACCTTC	CASSFGTFDGYTF
.	TRBD1	TRBJ1-2	TRBV27	TGTGCCAGCAGCCAACAACAGGGGGGGGGCTACACCTTC	CASSQQQGGGYTF
.	.	TRBJ2-1	TRBV6-1	TGTGCCAGCCAGCGTAACAATGAGCAGTTCTTC	CASQRNNEQFF
.	.	TRBJ2-7	TRBV2	TGTGCCAGCGCCGGGGGAGGGGGTTGGGAGCAGTACTTC	CASAGGGGWEQYF
.	TRBD1	TRBJ2-2	TRBV29-1	TGCAGCGCCCGACAGGGTACGAACACCGGGGAGCTGTTTTTT	CSARQGTNTGELFF
.	.	TRBJ2-5	TRBV5-4	TGTGCCAGCCGACCTCCGGGGCAAGAGACCCAGTACTTC	CASRPPGQETQYF
.	TRBD2	TRBJ2-7	TRBV7-2	TGTGCCAGCAGCCCCGCGACTAGCGGGGGGACCTACTCCTACGAGCAGTACTTC	CASSPATSGGTYSYEQYF
few	.	TRBJ2-6	TRBV29-1	TGCAGCGTTGAGAGCGCCAACGTCCTGACTTTC	CSVESANVLTF
once	TRBD1	TRBJ1-1	TRBV5-4	TGTGCCAGCATAAGAGGACAGGGGGCAGACACTGAAGCTTTCTTT	CASIRGQGADTEAFF
once	TRBD1	TRBJ2-1	TRBV28	TGTGCCAGCACCAGGGGGCGCTACAATGAGCAGTTCTTC	CASTRGRYNEQFF
.	TRBD1	TRBJ2-1	TRBV28	TGTGCCAGCAGTCCCATCAAGGACAGGGACTACAATGAGCAGTTCTTC	CASSPIKDRDYNEQFF
.	TRBD1	TRBJ2-2	TRBV27	TGTGCCAGCAGTTTAGACAGGGGATGGACCGGGGAGCTGTTTTTT	CASSLDRGWTGELFF
few	TRBD2	TRBJ2-4	TRBV29-1	TGCAGCGTTGAAGTCTTAGCGGGAAGTGGGGGTACAGCCAAAAACATTCAGTACTTC	CSVEVLAGSGGTAKNIQYF
.	TRBD1	TRBJ2-3	TRBV4-3	TGCGCCAGCAGCCAAGCGACCACAGGGGATTCCTGGGCAGATACGCAGTATTTT	CASSQATTGDSWADTQYF
.	.	TRBJ1-1	TRBV28	TGTGCCAGCAGTTTGGAGGGCAGTAAGTCAGCTTTCTTT	CASSLEGSKSAFF
.	.	TRBJ2-3	TRBV18	TGTGCCAGCTCACCAAGCGCCGATTATACGCAGTATTTT	CASSPSADYTQYF
.	.	TRBJ2-7	TRBV2	TGTGCCAGACGGCAGGGCCCGGACTACGAGCAGTACTTC	CARRQGPDYEQYF
.	TRBD1	TRBJ1-4	TRBV2	TGTGCCAGCAGTATTCCGACAGGGTTAGGGGAAAAACTGTTTTTT	CASSIPTGLGEKLFF
.	TRBD2	TRBJ2-5	TRBV6-5	TGTGCCACCTCCGAAGCGGGACAAGAGACCCAGTACTTC	CATSEAGQETQYF
.	TRBD1	TRBJ1-6	TRBV6-5	TGTGCCAGCAGGGAGACAGGGATAAATTCACCCCTCCACTTT	CASRETGINSPLHF
.	.	TRBJ1-2	TRBV7-3	TGTGCCAGCAGCCCAGAGGGGGGGAACTTCTATGGCTACACCTTC	CASSPEGGNFYGYTF